The rows below give T cell receptor beta chains drawn from one sample of a study of blood T cell repertoires in COVID-19. The repertoire was sequenced with immunoSEQ multiplex PCR; TCRdb's copy has only in-frame clones and lacks some. The sample consists of 65,000 or so clones, approximately 75% of them appearing once. Sequencing used peripheral blood. Receptors originate from a man at least 80 years old with acute or convalescent COVID-19. CDR3s include the opening cysteine and the closing phenylalanine or tryptophan. D genes are given only for firm matches. Size values are once, few and many counts, or a class for expanded clones, and some rows have none.

TRBJ1-1,TRBD1,-,TRBV6-5,CASSRQGADTEAFF,TGTGCCAGCAGCCGCCAGGGGGCTGACACTGAAGCTTTCTTT
TRBJ1-6,-,-,TRBV19,CASSGGQSPLHF,TGTGCCAGTAGTGGCGGCCAGTCACCCCTCCACTTT
TRBJ2-7,-,-,TRBV5-1,CASSETPVGTGSYEQYF,TGCGCCAGCAGCGAAACTCCGGTGGGGACTGGATCCTACGAGCAGTACTTC
TRBJ2-7,-,few,TRBV11-3,CASSFRAGYSYEQYF,TGTGCCAGCAGCTTCCGGGCAGGGTACTCCTACGAGCAGTACTTC
TRBJ1-2,-,-,TRBV19,CASSIGSFSGDSYGYTF,TGTGCCAGTAGTATCGGAAGTTTCTCAGGGGATTCCTATGGCTACACCTTC
TRBJ1-1,-,few,TRBV6-4,CASSEYQGSLNTEAFF,TGTGCCAGCAGTGAGTACCAGGGGTCCTTGAACACTGAAGCTTTCTTT
TRBJ1-5,-,-,TRBV14,CASSQPQDSLYQPQHF,TGTGCCAGCAGCCAACCCCAGGACAGCTTGTATCAGCCCCAGCATTTT
TRBJ2-6,-,-,TRBV5-1,CASSLVSSGANVLTF,TGCGCCAGCAGCTTGGTTTCTTCTGGGGCCAACGTCCTGACTTTC
TRBJ1-2,-,-,TRBV5-1,CASTNYRADPGGYTF,TGCGCCAGCACCAACTACCGGGCGGACCCAGGGGGCTACACCTTC
TRBJ2-3,TRBD1,-,TRBV24-1,CATGAGTGGADTQYF,TGTGCCACCGGAGCCGGGACAGGGGGCGCGGATACGCAGTATTTT
TRBJ2-5,-,-,TRBV6-1,CASRSLGGRETQYF,TGTGCCAGCAGATCTCTAGGAGGGAGGGAGACCCAGTACTTC
TRBJ1-5,-,-,TRBV6-5,CASSYQEGLPQHF,TGTGCCAGCAGTTACCAGGAAGGACTGCCCCAGCATTTT
TRBJ1-4,TRBD1,-,TRBV11-2,CASSLDQGEYEKLFF,TGTGCCAGCAGCTTAGATCAGGGGGAATATGAAAAACTGTTTTTT
TRBJ2-5,TRBD1,-,TRBV9,CASSVGQGIQETQYF,TGTGCCAGCAGCGTCGGACAGGGAATCCAAGAGACCCAGTACTTC
TRBJ1-5,TRBD1,-,TRBV18,CASSPDGQGGRHF,TGTGCCAGCTCACCAGACGGACAGGGGGGCCGGCATTTT
TRBJ1-2,TRBD1,-,TRBV9,CASSVGGQDVYGYTF,TGTGCCAGCAGCGTAGGGGGACAGGACGTCTATGGCTACACCTTC
TRBJ2-5,-,-,TRBV7-9,CASSFGGPQETQYF,TGTGCCAGCAGCTTCGGGGGACCCCAAGAGACCCAGTACTTC
TRBJ2-5,TRBD1,-,TRBV2,CASSRQGARWETQYF,TGTGCCAGCAGCCGGCAGGGGGCTCGCTGGGAGACCCAGTACTTC
TRBJ2-2,-,-,TRBV15,CATSRQANTGELFF,TGTGCCACCAGCCGACAGGCGAACACCGGGGAGCTGTTTTTT
TRBJ1-3,TRBD1,-,TRBV18,CASSRTILRQGAGNTIYF,TGTGCCAGCTCACGAACCATACTCCGACAGGGTGCCGGAAACACCATATATTTT
TRBJ2-1,-,once,TRBV19,CASSISSGVGNEQFF,TGTGCCAGTAGTATCTCGTCAGGGGTGGGCAATGAGCAGTTCTTC
TRBJ2-7,TRBD2,-,TRBV5-1,CASSSSSGGSYYEQYF,TGCGCCAGCAGCTCCTCTAGCGGGGGGTCCTACTACGAGCAGTACTTC